What follows are 13 T cell receptor beta chains derived from one specimen sequenced in a study of blood T cell repertoires in COVID-19. Assay used: immunoSEQ multiplex PCR; TCRdb lists only in-frame clones, some missing. The data show a few hundred thousand clones, roughly four fifths seen once. Sequences were obtained from PBMCs or T cells enriched from blood (not recorded which). These receptors were taken from a woman aged 50 to 60 who had recovered from COVID-19.

The chain couples TRBV19 to TRBJ1-5, with D tentatively TRBD1 (5 bases). CDR3 length: 13 amino acids. The germline V gene encodes CDR1 LNHDA and CDR2 SQIVND (reference sequence). The V and J ends lost 10 bases and 4 bases respectively, with 14 bases between them. The CDR3, as DNA: TGTGCCACCTCGGGGGGTTGGAATCAGCCCCAGCATTTT. Translation gives CATSGGWNQPQHF.

J is TRBJ1-2 and V is TRBV30, with 11 bases matching TRBD1. The CDR3 loop spans 14 amino acids. Per the germline V gene, CDR1 is GTSNPN and CDR2 is SVGIG (reference sequence). Trimming removed 3 bases from V and 8 bases from J; junction bases left unmatched: 8. The CDR3 region is CAWRGQGVIWGYTF. The CDR3 region has the DNA TGTGCCTGGAGGGGACAGGGGGTGATTTGGGGCTACACCTTC.

The chain has TRBV28 and TRBJ1-5, with a weak D call TRBD1 (5 bases). Trimming stripped 6 bases from V and 6 bases from J, with 15 bases between. The germline CDR1 and CDR2 sequences are MDHEN and SYDVKM. This CDR3 is built from 14 residues. CDR3 in DNA: TGTGCCAGCAGGGAGGGACCTGGAGGTCAGCCCCAGCATTTT. The encoded protein is CASREGPGGQPQHF.

The J gene is TRBJ1-3, the V gene TRBV12-5; weak D call: TRBD1 (5 bases). The germline V gene has CDR1 LGHNT and CDR2 FRNRAP. The V end was cut by 6 bases, the J end by 4 bases, with 10 bases between. The CDR3 consists of 13 residues. The CDR3 protein is CASGRPGGNTIYF. The CDR3 bases are TGTGCTAGTGGGCGCCCAGGGGGAAACACCATATATTTT.

This chain joins TRBV12-3 or TRBV12-4 and TRBJ2-2; possible D gene TRBD1, 5 bases. Trimming took 3 bases from V and 8 from J, leaving 10 bases between them. The CDR3 loop spans 13 amino acids. CDR3 nucleotides: TGTGCCAGCAGTTTTTTTAGGGGAGGGGAGCTGTTTTTT. It translates to CASSFFRGGELFF.

The chain is built from TRBV19 and TRBJ1-1; 7 bases are a match to TRBD1. Germline CDR1 is LNHDA and CDR2 is SQIVND (reference sequence). J lost 4 bases, V lost 4 bases, and 15 bases had no gene match. There are 17 residues in the CDR3. Here the CDR3 reads CASSTQGQTYGGTEAFF. The CDR3 DNA follows: TGTGCCAGTAGTACCCAGGGACAGACCTATGGGGGCACTGAAGCTTTCTTT.

CDR3 coding DNA: TGTGCCAGCAGTACTTCACAGGGCCTGAACACTGAAGCTTTCTTT. Translation gives CASSTSQGLNTEAFF. This chain connects TRBV6-2 or TRBV6-3 to TRBJ1-1; D possibly corresponds to TRBD1 (6 bases). This CDR3 spans 15 amino acids. CDR1 MNHEY and CDR2 SVGEGT come from the germline V gene. The V gene lost 5 bases and the J gene lost 0 bases, with 13 bases spanning the gap.

The CDR3 nucleotides read TGTGCCAGCAGCCGCGTCCTAGCGGGAGCTGGGGAGACCCAGTACTTC. It translates to CASSRVLAGAGETQYF. V gene TRBV11-2 combines with J gene TRBJ2-5; 10 positions match TRBD2. The germline V gene encodes CDR1 SGHAT and CDR2 FQNNGV. V lost 5 bases and J lost 5; bases outside the gene matches: 11. The CDR3 runs 16 residues.

The chain recombines TRBV30 with TRBJ1-4; TRBD1 might be the D (5 bases). This CDR3 comprises 13 residues. Germline V lookup: CDR1 GTSNPN, CDR2 SVGIG (reference sequence). V was shortened by 4 bases and J by 7 bases, with 13 bases between the two germline ends. CDR3 coding DNA: TGTGCCTGGATTCCAGGGAACGGTGAAAAACTGTTTTTT. The encoded protein is CAWIPGNGEKLFF. The entire variable domain, with the rest obtained from reference TRBV30 and TRBJ1-4, is as follows: SQTIHQWPATLVQPVGSPLSLECTVEGTSNPNLYWYRQAAGRGLQLLFYSVGIGQISSEVPQNLSASRPQDRQFILSSKKLLLSDSGFYLCAWIPGNGEKLFFGSGTQLSVL.

The chain combines TRBV5-4 with TRBJ2-3; D might be TRBD2 (5 bases). Germline V CDR1 and CDR2: SGHNT, YYREEE (reference sequence). The CDR3 loop spans 16 amino acids. Between the trimmed V and J ends, which lost 5 bases and 3 bases, there was a span of 19 bases. The CDR3 loop is CASRPLGGSRTDTQYF. CDR3 in DNA: TGTGCCAGCAGACCACTAGGCGGGTCTCGGACAGATACGCAGTATTTT.

In nucleotides, the CDR3 is TGTGCCAGCAGTGGGCTAGGGGTGAACACTGAAGCTTTCTTT. Protein: CASSGLGVNTEAFF. The chain recombines TRBV27 with TRBJ1-1; a possible D gene is TRBD1 (5 bases). This CDR3 contains 14 residues. The V end lost 5 bases, the J end lost 0 bases, and 10 bases lay between the germline ends. Per the germline V gene, CDR1 is MNHEY and CDR2 is SMNVEV (reference sequence).

The table lists this clone with a count of one. The chain carries TRBV5-1 and TRBJ2-1; 10 bases are a match to TRBD2. Germline-derived CDR1 and CDR2 are SGHRS and YFSETQ. Trimming removed 0 bases from V and 6 bases from J; junction bases left unmatched: 3. The CDR3 covers 15 residues. CDR3 in amino acids: CASSLVSSGGNEQFF. The DNA for the CDR3 is TGCGCCAGCAGCTTGGTGTCTAGCGGGGGCAATGAGCAGTTCTTC.

This clone came up a few times. The V and J genes are TRBV7-3 and TRBJ2-1; TRBD2 might be the D (5 bases). The germline gives CDR1 SGHTA, CDR2 FQGTGA. V was pared by 5 bases and J by 6 bases, with 11 bases between. The CDR3 has 13 amino acids. CDR3 protein: CASSPTGLNEQFF. In DNA, the CDR3 is TGTGCCAGCAGCCCTACTGGACTCAATGAGCAGTTCTTC.